Presented here are 20 T cell receptor beta chains from one specimen sequenced in a study of blood T cell repertoires in COVID-19. Assay used: immunoSEQ multiplex PCR; TCRdb lists only in-frame clones, some missing. The sample consists of 200,000 to 300,000 clones, approximately 88% of them appearing once. The sequenced sample was PBMCs or T cells enriched from blood (not recorded which). Receptor source: a woman in her thirties or forties with acute COVID-19.

V is TRBV3-1 (or the pseudogene TRBV3-2) and J is TRBJ2-5, with a tentative D call TRBD1 (5 bases). Germline loops: CDR1 LGHDT, CDR2 YNNKEL (reference sequence). The V gene lost 4 bases and the J gene lost 2 bases, with 8 bases spanning the gap. The CDR3 totals 13 residues. CDR3 loop: CASSRGRQETQYF. Here the CDR3 DNA reads TGTGCCAGCAGCCGGGGCAGACAAGAGACCCAGTACTTC.

The chain couples TRBV30 to TRBJ1-4; 7 bases fit TRBD1. Trimming cost V 3 bases and J 8 bases; bases outside gene matches: 6. Germline V gene lookup returns CDR1 GTSNPN and CDR2 SVGIG (reference sequence). The CDR3 consists of 13 residues. CDR3 nucleotides: TGTGCCTGGAGAGACAGGGCGGGGGAAAAACTGTTTTTT. This codes for CAWRDRAGEKLFF.

The CDR3 protein is CASSQAGRNTEAFF. CDR3 sequence (DNA): TGTGCCAGCAGCCAAGCAGGAAGAAACACTGAAGCTTTCTTT. The chain carries TRBV3-1 (or the pseudogene TRBV3-2) and TRBJ1-1, with D unresolved. CDR1 is LGHDT and CDR2 is YNNKEL in the germline V gene (reference sequence). Trimming pared 1 base from V and 2 bases from J, leaving 8 bases between. This CDR3 has 14 residues.

The rearrangement joins TRBV21-1 to TRBJ2-7; the D call in the table, TRBD1, was not verified against the DNA. TRBV21-1 is noted as a pseudogene. The CDR3 loop spans 15 amino acids. The CDR3 here is CASSPLHRTPYEQYV. The CDR3 coding sequence is TGTGCCAGCAGCCCCCTACACAGGACACCCTACGAGCAGTACGTC.

V usage is TRBV6-6 and J usage is TRBJ2-5; perhaps TRBD1 as D (6 bases). CDR1 and CDR2 from the germline V gene are MNHNY and SVGAGI (reference sequence). The CDR3 extends over 14 amino acids. With 5 bases removed from V and 1 base from J, the gap between germline ends came to 11 bases. The CDR3 region is CASSIRQVQETQYF. CDR3 coding DNA: TGTGCCAGCAGTATCAGACAGGTCCAAGAGACCCAGTACTTC.

This chain connects TRBV5-4 to TRBJ2-3, with 9 bases fitting TRBD1. CDR3 length: 15 residues. The ends lost 1 base at V and 6 bases at J; junction bases unmatched: 6. Germline CDR1 SGHNT, CDR2 YYREEE (reference sequence). CDR3 sequence reads: CASSLTGQGGDTQYF. For the CDR3, the DNA is TGTGCCAGCAGCTTGACGGGACAGGGAGGCGATACGCAGTATTTT.

V gene TRBV21-1 combines with J gene TRBJ1-6. TRBV21-1 is tagged as a pseudogene. The CDR3 contains 17 residues. The CDR3 reads CASSPRHPLPGNSPLHF. The CDR3 bases are TGTGCCAGCAGCCCGAGGCACCCGCTCCCCGGTAATTCACCCCTCCACTTT.

This clone was detected only once. The genes are TRBV6-5 and TRBJ1-1; perhaps TRBD1 as D (6 bases). Germline V gives CDR1 MNHEY, CDR2 SVGAGI. Trimming stripped 2 bases from V and 0 bases from J, with 13 bases between. The CDR3 spans 16 residues. CDR3 residues: CASSYGQGSLNTEAFF. As DNA, the CDR3 is TGTGCCAGCAGTTACGGCCAGGGGTCCTTGAACACTGAAGCTTTCTTT.

The rearrangement uses TRBV9 and TRBJ1-1; weak D call: TRBD1 (5 bases). The germline V and J ends were trimmed by 2 bases and 5 bases, with 16 bases remaining between them. Germline V CDR1 and CDR2: SGDLS, YYNGEE. The CDR3 is made up of 15 amino acids. The CDR3 loop reads CASSVESRVTTEAFF. The CDR3 nucleotides read TGTGCCAGCAGCGTGGAATCCAGGGTTACGACTGAAGCTTTCTTT.

This rearrangement joins TRBV7-9 to TRBJ1-1, with 10 bases that match TRBD1. Germline V CDR1 and CDR2: SEHNR, FQNEAQ (reference sequence). The V gene end was trimmed by 5 bases and the J gene end by 7 bases; junction bases not matched to a gene: 7. This CDR3 spans 14 amino acids. CDR3: CASSQNGQGVEAFF. The CDR3, as DNA: TGTGCCAGCAGCCAAAATGGACAGGGGGTTGAAGCTTTCTTT.

The rearrangement uses TRBV29-1 and TRBJ2-3, with 9 bases fitting TRBD1. Unmatched junction bases numbered 14, after V lost 5 bases and J lost 2 bases. Germline assignment: CDR1 SQVTM and CDR2 ANQGSEA. The CDR3 is 17 amino acids. Here the CDR3 reads CSVPNNPTGGVTDTQYF. CDR3 DNA: TGCAGCGTTCCCAACAATCCGACAGGGGGTGTCACAGATACGCAGTATTTT.

The genes are TRBV1 and TRBJ2-5; TRBD2, the table's D call, lacks a check against the DNA. TRBV1 is an annotated pseudogene. The CDR3 extends over 16 amino acids. The CDR3 loop is CTSRNELGGVGETQYF. CDR3 sequence (DNA): TGCACCAGCAGAAACGAACTGGGGGGGGTAGGGGAGACCCAGTACTTC.

This clone was seen a handful of times. The chain carries TRBV6-5 and TRBJ2-7; 8 bases are a match to TRBD1. With V trimmed by 4 bases and J by 0 bases, 8 bases remained unmatched. Per germline, CDR1 MNHEY and CDR2 SVGAGI. The CDR3 has 16 amino acids. As DNA, the CDR3 is TGTGCCAGCAGTTCCTGGACAGGGAGAGGCTCCTACGAGCAGTACTTC. Its translation is CASSSWTGRGSYEQYF.

The gene calls are TRBV7-2 and TRBJ1-2; 9 positions match TRBD1. With V trimmed by 7 bases and J by 5 bases, 8 bases remained unmatched. The CDR3 extends over 14 amino acids. Germline V gives CDR1 SGHTA, CDR2 FQGNSA. The CDR3 region has the DNA TGTGCCAGCAACCCGACAGGGGGAGGGTATGGCTACACCTTC. Amino acid sequence: CASNPTGGGYGYTF. The whole variable domain, filled in from reference TRBV7-2 and TRBJ1-2, reads GAGVSQSPSNKVTEKGKDVELRCDPISGHTALYWYRQSLGQGLEFLIYFQGNSAPDKSGLPSDRFSAERTGGSVSTLTIQRTQQEDSAVYLCASNPTGGGYGYTFGSGTRLTVV.

The chain joins TRBV2 to TRBJ2-7; 7 bases map to TRBD2. V lost 3 bases, J lost 1 base, and 3 bases stayed unmatched. Germline CDR1 reads SNHLY; CDR2 reads FYNNEI. This CDR3 is built from 14 residues. Here the CDR3 reads CASSEGGWSYEQYF. As DNA, the CDR3 is TGTGCCAGCAGTGAGGGGGGGTGGTCCTACGAGCAGTACTTC.

This chain joins TRBV7-2 and TRBJ2-1, with 10 bases lining up with TRBD2. Germline V CDR1 and CDR2: SGHTA, FQGNSA. The CDR3 length is 15 residues. Trimming took 1 base from V and 6 from J; bases not matched to a gene: 3. The CDR3 DNA reads TGTGCCAGCAGCTTAGAAGCGGGGGGGCTCAATGAGCAGTTCTTC. As protein: CASSLEAGGLNEQFF.

The chain joins TRBV24-1 to TRBJ1-2; possible D gene TRBD1, 6 bases. The V gene lost 0 bases and the J gene lost 5 bases, with 9 bases spanning the gap. Germline V CDR1 and CDR2: KGHDR, SFDVKD. This CDR3 is 14 amino acids long. The chain's CDR3 is CATSDLLTGYGYTF. CDR3 nucleotide sequence: TGTGCCACCAGTGATTTGCTGACAGGTTATGGCTACACCTTC.

The V call is TRBV7-8, the J call TRBJ1-6; 11 bases fit TRBD1. The CDR3 runs 18 residues. J lost 8 bases, V lost 2 bases, and 11 bases had no gene match. Germline V lookup: CDR1 SGHVS, CDR2 FQNEAQ. The CDR3 DNA reads as TGTGCCAGCAGCTTAACGACCCGGGACAGGGGGAAGGATTCACCCCTCCACTTT. This gives the protein CASSLTTRDRGKDSPLHF. Full variable domain (remainder filled in from reference TRBV7-8 and TRBJ1-6): GAGVSQSPRYKVAKRGQDVALRCDPISGHVSLFWYQQALGQGPEFLTYFQNEAQLDKSGLPSDRFFAERPEGSVSTLKIQRTQQEDSAVYLCASSLTTRDRGKDSPLHFGNGTRLTVT.

This clone has a single count. The V call is TRBV7-6, the J call TRBJ2-2, with TRBD1 matching over 9 bases. The CDR3 is 16 amino acids. J was trimmed by 0 bases and V by 6 bases; bases with no gene match: 5. Germline V gene sequence: CDR1 SGHVS, CDR2 FNYEAQ. Here the CDR3 DNA reads TGTGCCAGCAGTTCCCGACAGGGGGCGAACACCGGGGAGCTGTTTTTT. This sequence encodes CASSSRQGANTGELFF.

This chain connects TRBV5-4 to TRBJ2-1, with a weak D call TRBD1 (6 bases). Trimming stripped 5 bases from V and 4 bases from J, with 19 bases between. From germline, CDR1 is SGHNT and CDR2 YYREEE (reference sequence). This CDR3 is built from 16 residues. The CDR3 DNA reads as TGTGCCAGCAGTTCCCGGGACAATCCTAGATACAATGAGCAGTTCTTC. The encoded protein is CASSSRDNPRYNEQFF.